Shown below are 18 T cell receptor beta chains from a single sample sequenced in a study of cytomegalovirus exposure and HLA in healthy donors. This PCR relied on a set of 60 Vbeta primers and 13 Jbeta primers. Only in-frame clones appear in the TCRdb table, and some are missing; sequencing was by immunoSEQ multiplex PCR. The sample shows fewer than 120,000 clones, 86% of them seen only once. What was sequenced was PBMCs. Every receptor here comes from a man in his forties in good health and CMV-seronegative.

The chain recombines TRBV7-8 with TRBJ1-1; possibly TRBD1 for D (5 bases). Germline V CDR1 and CDR2: SGHVS, FQNEAQ. V was cut by 2 bases and J by 2 bases, with 9 bases left in between. The CDR3 loop spans 14 amino acids. DNA for the CDR3: TGTGCCAGCAGCTTAAACAGGTTAAACACTGAAGCTTTCTTT. This translates into CASSLNRLNTEAFF.

J is TRBJ2-5 and V is TRBV7-8, with 9 bases identical to TRBD1. The J segment lost 4 bases and the V segment lost 4 bases, leaving 4 bases of the junction unmatched. The length of the CDR3 is 14 residues. Per the germline V gene, CDR1 is SGHVS and CDR2 is FQNEAQ. The CDR3 is CASSSGQGRETQYF. The CDR3 coding sequence is TGTGCCAGCAGCTCGGGACAGGGACGAGAGACCCAGTACTTC.

This chain joins TRBV7-6 and TRBJ2-5; perhaps TRBD2 as D (6 bases). Looked up from germline, CDR1 is SGHVS and CDR2 is FNYEAQ. V lost 5 bases and J 1 base, leaving 17 bases between the germline ends. The length of the CDR3 is 16 residues. The CDR3 DNA follows: TGTGCCAGCAGCCCGCAGCGGAGGGCCCGCCAAGAGACCCAGTACTTC. Protein product: CASSPQRRARQETQYF.

This rearrangement joins TRBV30 to TRBJ2-2, with TRBD2 identical over 7 bases. CDR3 length equals 13 residues. V gave up 0 bases and J gave up 6 bases; unmatched junction bases: 1. The germline CDR1 and CDR2 sequences are GTSNPN and SVGIG (reference sequence). The CDR3 loop reads CAWSVRGAGELFF. CDR3 DNA: TGTGCCTGGAGTGTACGGGGGGCCGGGGAGCTGTTTTTT.

This sequence joins TRBV5-4 and TRBJ2-7; D unclear. Germline CDR1 SGHNT, CDR2 YYREEE (reference sequence). V lost 0 bases and J 2 bases, leaving 6 bases between the germline ends. This CDR3 comprises 13 residues. As DNA, the CDR3 is TGTGCCAGCAGCTTGGCTGGCACCTACGAGCAGTACTTC. Translated, it gives CASSLAGTYEQYF.

The chain couples TRBV9 to TRBJ1-6; 8 bases align to TRBD1. CDR1 and CDR2 from the germline V gene are SGDLS and YYNGEE. This CDR3 region has 13 residues. V lost 3 bases to trimming and J lost 8 bases; unmatched junction nucleotides: 1. CDR3 in amino acids: CASSGTGYSPLHF. The CDR3 nucleotides are TGTGCCAGCAGCGGGACAGGGTATTCACCCCTCCACTTT.

The chain recombines TRBV6-4 with TRBJ1-2; 7 bases are a match to TRBD1. The germline V gene encodes CDR1 MRHNA and CDR2 SNTAGT. Trimming cost V 7 bases and J 5 bases; bases outside gene matches: 10. The CDR3 extends over 14 amino acids. CDR3 DNA: TGTGCCAGCATTCTTGAACAGGGGAAGTATGGCTACACCTTC. Its translation: CASILEQGKYGYTF.

DNA for the CDR3: TGTGCCTGGGGGAGGGGAGTTTCCTACGAGCAGTACTTC. Amino acids: CAWGRGVSYEQYF. The V call is TRBV30, the J call TRBJ2-7; 7 bases are a match to TRBD2. The CDR3 extends over 13 amino acids. The germline gives CDR1 GTSNPN, CDR2 SVGIG (reference sequence). Losses at the gene ends were 5 bases for V and 1 base for J; bases not matched to a gene: 5. Combining the CDR3 with reference TRBV30 and TRBJ2-7 gives the whole variable domain SQTIHQWPATLVQPVGSPLSLECTVEGTSNPNLYWYRQAAGRGLQLLFYSVGIGQISSEVPQNLSASRPQDRQFILSSKKLLLSDSGFYLCAWGRGVSYEQYFGPGTRLTVT.

The gene calls are TRBV18 and TRBJ2-3; 11 bases fit TRBD1. Germline V gene sequence: CDR1 KGHSH, CDR2 LQKENI. Trimming removed 6 bases from V and 4 bases from J; junction bases left unmatched: 9. This CDR3 comprises 16 residues. As DNA, the CDR3 is TGTGCCAGCTCCAGCGGACAGGGGGCGCTTGCAGATACGCAGTATTTT. Translation gives CASSSGQGALADTQYF.

The chain joins TRBV7-6 to TRBJ1-3; unclear D gene. Germline V CDR1 and CDR2: SGHVS, FNYEAQ. V was shortened by 5 bases and J by 7 bases, with 12 bases between the two germline ends. The CDR3 sequence is 13 residues long. DNA of the CDR3: TGTGCCAGCAGCACGGCCCCGCGGAACACCATATATTTT. Translated, it gives CASSTAPRNTIYF.

The CDR3, as DNA: TGCAGCGTTGTGGGTAGCGGGGGCTGGGGAGAGACCCAGTACTTC. Amino acid sequence: CSVVGSGGWGETQYF. The gene calls are TRBV29-1 and TRBJ2-5; the match to TRBD2 covers 9 bases. CDR3 size: 15 residues. After removal of 4 bases from V and 4 bases from J, the junction contained 10 bases not matched to a gene. Germline assignment: CDR1 SQVTM and CDR2 ANQGSEA.

The chain couples TRBV18 to TRBJ1-1, with TRBD1 identical over 10 bases. Germline V gene data show CDR1 as KGHSH and CDR2 as LQKENI. J lost 0 bases, V lost 6 bases, and 7 bases had no gene match. The CDR3 loop spans 16 amino acids. The CDR3 DNA reads TGTGCCAGCTCCGGACAGGGGGTCCCCATGAACACTGAAGCTTTCTTT. Amino acids: CASSGQGVPMNTEAFF.

There are a few counts of this clone. The V and J genes are TRBV28 and TRBJ1-3; unclear D gene. V lost 4 bases and J lost 4, with 8 bases in between. This CDR3 contains 13 residues. Germline assignment: CDR1 MDHEN and CDR2 SYDVKM. The DNA for the CDR3 is TGTGCCAGCAGTTCCGTTCCCGGAAACACCATATATTTT. Its translation is CASSSVPGNTIYF. The whole variable domain, remainder taken from reference TRBV28 and TRBJ1-3, is DVKVTQSSRYLVKRTGEKVFLECVQDMDHENMFWYRQDPGLGLRLIYFSYDVKMKEKGDIPEGYSVSREKKERFSLILESASTNQTSMYLCASSSVPGNTIYFGEGSWLTVV.

In its sample, this clone was seen once. V is TRBV5-1 and J is TRBJ2-1; 9 bases match TRBD1. CDR1 and CDR2 (germline): SGHRS, YFSETQ. This CDR3 is 15 amino acids long. Trimming at V came to 0 bases and at J to 4 bases, leaving 2 bases not matched to a gene. The CDR3 DNA sequence: TGCGCCAGCAGCTTGGCGACAGGGGGATACAATGAGCAGTTCTTC. Its translation: CASSLATGGYNEQFF.

This chain links TRBV30 with TRBJ2-2; D is undetermined. Germline values: CDR1 GTSNPN, CDR2 SVGIG (reference sequence). The CDR3 consists of 14 residues. Trimming took 5 bases from V and 3 from J, leaving 13 bases between them. The CDR3 nucleotides read TGTGCCTGGGCCGGGTCCGTTGACACCGGGGAGCTGTTTTTT. It encodes CAWAGSVDTGELFF.

V is TRBV10-3 and J is TRBJ1-1, with TRBD1 matching 10 bases. The CDR3 extends over 17 amino acids. The germline gives CDR1 ENHRY, CDR2 SYGVKD. The J segment lost 0 bases and the V segment lost 5 bases, leaving 9 bases of the junction unmatched. The CDR3 region has the DNA TGTGCCATCAGTCTCTCGACAGGGGGCCCCATGAACACTGAAGCTTTCTTT. It translates to CAISLSTGGPMNTEAFF.

V gene TRBV5-6 combines with J gene TRBJ1-1, with D unresolved. V was cut by 0 bases and J by 1 base, with 10 bases left in between. From germline, CDR1 is SGHDT and CDR2 YYEEEE. The CDR3 has 15 amino acids. The chain's CDR3 is CASSLGWGGNTEAFF. The CDR3 nucleotides read TGTGCCAGCAGCTTGGGATGGGGAGGGAACACTGAAGCTTTCTTT.

The CDR3 reads CASSQDGGSNQPQHF. The DNA for the CDR3 is TGCGCCAGCAGCCAAGACGGAGGGAGCAATCAGCCCCAGCATTTT. The chain recombines TRBV4-1 with TRBJ1-5; D remains unclear. The CDR3 contains 15 residues. V was shortened by 0 bases and J by 1 base, with 7 bases between the two germline ends. The germline gives CDR1 MGHRA, CDR2 YSYEKL.